This entry lists 30 T cell receptor beta chains sequenced from one sample in a study of T cells after yellow fever vaccination. TCRdb processed the 5' RACE reads anew with MiXCR; each CDR3 protein has one entry. The sample records around 310,000 distinct CDR3 sequences, 4% being singletons. This specimen was PBMCs, taken 5 days after the yellow fever booster vaccination. All receptors come from a man between 18 and 35 years old who received the YFV17D yellow fever vaccine.

The J gene is TRBJ2-1, the V gene TRBV5-1; D is undetermined. CDR3 length: 11 amino acids. The V end was cut by 5 bases, the J end by 6 bases, with 6 bases between. Germline V gene sequence: CDR1 SGHRS, CDR2 YFSETQ. The CDR3 DNA sequence: TGCGCCAGCAGTTACACCAATGAGCAGTTCTTC. It yields the protein CASSYTNEQFF. The full variable domain, with the rest looked up from reference TRBV5-1 and TRBJ2-1, is KAGVTQTPRYLIKTRGQQVTLSCSPISGHRSVSWYQQTPGQGLQFLFEYFSETQRNKGNFPGRFSGRQFSNSRSEMNVSTLELGDSALYLCASSYTNEQFFGPGTRLTVL.

This clonotype showed up many times. This chain connects TRBV5-1 to TRBJ2-5; D remains unclear. The CDR3 covers 12 residues. Trimming cost V 0 bases and J 4 bases, with 4 bases left between them. The germline gives CDR1 SGHRS, CDR2 YFSETQ. The CDR3 region is CASSLAIETQYF. CDR3 sequence (DNA): TGCGCCAGCAGCTTGGCCATAGAGACCCAGTACTTC.

The CDR3 DNA reads TGTGCCTGTCGGAGGACAGGGGATTATAATTCACCCCTCCACTTT. Its translation is CACRRTGDYNSPLHF. The chain has TRBV6-5 and TRBJ1-6, with 9 nucleotides matching TRBD1. Germline lookup yields CDR1 MNHEY and CDR2 SVGAGI. Trimming removed 11 bases from V and 4 bases from J; junction bases left unmatched: 9. The CDR3 loop spans 15 amino acids.

This clonotype was picked up many times. The chain employs TRBV27 and TRBJ2-1; 10 nucleotides agree with TRBD2. The junction had 10 bases not matched to a gene; V was cut back by 4 bases and J by 7 bases. Germline-derived CDR1 and CDR2 are MNHEY and SMNVEV (reference sequence). The CDR3 extends over 16 amino acids. The CDR3 region has the DNA TGTGCCAGCAGTTCTAGGGTAGCGGGGGGTAATAATGAGCAGTTCTTC. This codes for CASSSRVAGGNNEQFF.

The chain employs TRBV18 and TRBJ2-5, with D possibly being TRBD1 (6 bases). This CDR3 region has 15 residues. From germline, CDR1 is KGHSH and CDR2 LQKENI. V was clipped by 3 bases and J by 4 bases, with 15 bases between them. The CDR3 DNA is TGTGCCAGCTCACCCCTACAGGGTAACGGAGAGACCCAGTACTTC. Amino acid sequence: CASSPLQGNGETQYF. Full variable domain (rest looked up from reference TRBV18 and TRBJ2-5): NAGVMQNPRHLVRRRGQEARLRCSPMKGHSHVYWYRQLPEEGLKFMVYLQKENIIDESGMPKERFSAEFPKEGPSILRIQQVVRGDSAAYFCASSPLQGNGETQYFGPGTRLLVL.

The chain combines TRBV18 with TRBJ2-7; D is unresolved. V dropped 0 bases and J dropped 4 bases, with 13 bases sitting between them. CDR3 size: 15 residues. In germline, CDR1 is KGHSH, CDR2 LQKENI. The DNA for the CDR3 is TGTGCCAGCTCACCACCTAGAACAGAAAGTTACGAGCAGTACTTC. Encoded protein: CASSPPRTESYEQYF.

This clonotype showed up just a few times. The chain combines TRBV7-9 with TRBJ1-4; 10 positions match TRBD1. The CDR3 sequence is 15 residues long. V shed 4 bases, J shed 7 bases, and the junction held 6 bases outside the gene matches. Per germline, CDR1 SEHNR and CDR2 FQNEAQ (reference sequence). CDR3 in DNA: TGTGCCAGCAGCTCGACAGGGGGCGAGGGTGAAAAACTGTTTTTT. Translating it yields CASSSTGGEGEKLFF. The full variable domain, with the rest looked up from reference TRBV7-9 and TRBJ1-4, is DTGVSQNPRHKITKRGQNVTFRCDPISEHNRLYWYRQTLGQGPEFLTYFQNEAQLEKSRLLSDRFSAERPKGSFSTLEIQRTEQGDSAMYLCASSSTGGEGEKLFFGSGTQLSVL.

This clonotype showed up many times. This chain connects TRBV18 to TRBJ1-1; 7 bases agree with TRBD1. This CDR3 is built from 16 residues. V trimming: 2 bases; J trimming: 5 bases; junction bases outside the gene matches: 11. Per germline, CDR1 KGHSH and CDR2 LQKENI. For the CDR3, the DNA is TGTGCCAGCTCACCAGATGGAGGGGGCCAGGGGACTGAAGCTTTCTTT. Its translation is CASSPDGGGQGTEAFF.

The chain is built from TRBV5-1 and TRBJ2-5; D unresolved. This CDR3 comprises 14 residues. Deletions cut 7 bases from V and 2 bases from J, with 15 bases between. Germline lookup yields CDR1 SGHRS and CDR2 YFSETQ. CDR3 bases: TGCGCCAGCCGATATTCGACCCCTCAAGAGACCCAGTACTTC. It codes for CASRYSTPQETQYF.

This clonotype was observed many times. This chain uses TRBV6-4 with TRBJ2-3; D unresolved. The CDR3 runs 13 residues. Germline loops: CDR1 MRHNA, CDR2 SNTAGT. V shed 5 bases and J shed 3 bases, with 9 bases lying between them. CDR3 in amino acids: CASSQRDTDTQYF. The CDR3 nucleotides are TGTGCCAGCAGTCAAAGGGATACAGATACGCAGTATTTT.

V gene TRBV6-5 combines with J gene TRBJ2-5; the match to TRBD1 covers 8 bases. This CDR3 has 15 residues. The germline V gene has CDR1 MNHEY and CDR2 SVGAGI. V lost 4 bases and J lost 5; bases outside the gene matches: 9. CDR3 amino acids: CASSSLRTGLETQYF. The CDR3 DNA sequence: TGTGCCAGCAGTTCCCTAAGGACAGGGCTTGAGACCCAGTACTTC.

In nucleotides, the CDR3 is TGCGCCAGCAGCCAAGGGCGGGCTAGCGGGGGATTCGGCTACGAGCAGTACTTC. As protein: CASSQGRASGGFGYEQYF. V gene TRBV4-1 combines with J gene TRBJ2-7; 10 bases agree with TRBD2. CDR1 is MGHRA and CDR2 is YSYEKL in the germline V gene. The CDR3 extends over 18 amino acids. Trimming cost V 1 base and J 3 bases; bases outside gene matches: 12.

There are a few counts of this clonotype. The rearrangement joins TRBV29-1 to TRBJ1-3, with no clear D. This CDR3 is built from 11 residues. Germline CDR1 is SQVTM and CDR2 is ANQGSEA. The germline V and J ends were trimmed by 6 bases and 8 bases, with 11 bases remaining between them. The DNA of the CDR3 is TGCAGCGTGCCTGCCGGGGACACCATATATTTT. Amino acids: CSVPAGDTIYF. Supplemented by reference TRBV29-1 and TRBJ1-3, the full variable domain reads SAVISQKPSRDICQRGTSLTIQCQVDSQVTMMFWYRQQPGQSLTLIATANQGSEATYESGFVIDKFPISRPNLTFSTLTVSNMSPEDSSIYLCSVPAGDTIYFGEGSWLTVV.

This clonotype was detected ten times or more. The rearrangement uses TRBV7-2 and TRBJ2-5; possibly TRBD2 for D (5 bases). Germline CDR1 and CDR2: SGHTA and FQGNSA. The ends were cut back, 7 bases at V and 7 bases at J, with 16 bases in the middle. This CDR3 has 13 residues. In DNA, the CDR3 is TGTGCCAGCACCTCGAGCGGATTGGGGACCCAGTACTTC. As protein: CASTSSGLGTQYF.

The rearrangement uses TRBV29-1 and TRBJ2-5; 11 nucleotides line up with TRBD2. The V segment lost 4 bases and the J segment 1 base; nucleotides outside the gene matches: 5. The CDR3 runs 15 residues. Looked up from germline, CDR1 is SQVTM and CDR2 is ANQGSEA. The CDR3 DNA reads as TGCAGCGTTGTTTATCTAGCGGGGGGCCAAGAGACCCAGTACTTC. It specifies CSVVYLAGGQETQYF.

This clonotype was observed a few times. V is TRBV7-3 and J is TRBJ2-2, with 8 nucleotides matching TRBD1. Per germline, CDR1 SGHTA and CDR2 FQGTGA. This CDR3 has 18 amino acids. J lost 1 base, V lost 5 bases, and 12 bases had no gene match. CDR3 nucleotide sequence: TGTGCCAGCAGCCGATGGGGGACCGGGACAGGGAACACCGGGGAGCTGTTTTTT. Its translation: CASSRWGTGTGNTGELFF.

This clonotype was seen only a few times. The V and J genes are TRBV10-3 and TRBJ2-7, with 10 bases aligning to TRBD1. J was trimmed by 5 bases and V by 5 bases; bases with no gene match: 6. CDR3 size: 14 residues. Germline CDR1 and CDR2: ENHRY and SYGVKD. This CDR3 is CAISPGQGNHEQYF. CDR3 DNA: TGTGCCATCAGTCCGGGACAGGGGAACCACGAGCAGTACTTC.

This clonotype was observed a handful of times. CDR3 nucleotide sequence: TGCAGTGCTAGTGGGGGTCAGGGGGATCAGCCCCAGCATTTT. Its protein product is CSASGGQGDQPQHF. The chain is built from TRBV20-1 and TRBJ1-5; 7 bases are a match to TRBD1. Germline V gene sequence: CDR1 DFQATT, CDR2 SNEGSKA (reference sequence). Trimming took 3 bases from V and 5 from J; bases not matched to a gene: 7. This CDR3 is built from 14 residues.

This clonotype has a count of ten or more. J is TRBJ2-3 and V is TRBV4-1; D is ambiguous. Per the germline V gene, CDR1 is MGHRA and CDR2 is YSYEKL. V shed 0 bases and J shed 0 bases, with 4 bases lying between them. The CDR3 runs to 14 residues. The CDR3 sequence: CASSQDSSTDTQYF. CDR3 sequence (DNA): TGCGCCAGCAGCCAAGATTCCAGCACAGATACGCAGTATTTT.

V is TRBV5-1 and J is TRBJ1-2; unclear D gene. The CDR3 runs 13 residues. Germline assignment: CDR1 SGHRS and CDR2 YFSETQ. The V gene lost 1 base and the J gene lost 7 bases, with 11 bases spanning the gap. The CDR3 here is CASSLIGYSGYTF. DNA for the CDR3: TGCGCCAGCAGCTTGATAGGGTACAGTGGCTACACCTTC.

The genes are TRBV20-1 and TRBJ2-5; D unclear. Germline loops: CDR1 DFQATT, CDR2 SNEGSKA (reference sequence). The CDR3 runs 15 residues. V lost 6 bases and J lost 5, with 22 bases in between. The chain's CDR3 is CSARNPLGDSETQYF. Written as DNA, the CDR3 is TGCAGTGCCAGGAACCCTCTCGGTGATTCGGAGACCCAGTACTTC.

This clonotype was picked up many times. This chain links TRBV12-3 or TRBV12-4 with TRBJ2-4; D is unresolved. The V gene lost 3 bases and the J gene lost 2 bases, with 17 bases spanning the gap. This CDR3 region has 17 residues. The CDR3: CASSFWGRVSPKNIQYF. For the CDR3, the DNA is TGTGCCAGCAGTTTTTGGGGAAGAGTCTCTCCCAAAAACATTCAGTACTTC.

In this sample, this clonotype turned up many times. The rearrangement joins TRBV6-2 or TRBV6-3 to TRBJ1-6, with a tentative D call TRBD1 (5 bases). V was shortened by 6 bases and J by 14 bases, with 17 bases between the two germline ends. The CDR3 length is 13 residues. Germline V gene sequence: CDR1 MNHEY, CDR2 SVGEGT. The CDR3 DNA reads TGTGCCAGCAGACCGGACATGCGTCTGACCCTCCACTTT. Its translation: CASRPDMRLTLHF.

The chain combines TRBV6-6 with TRBJ1-6, with unresolved D. The CDR3 contains 14 residues. CDR1 is MNHNY and CDR2 is SVGAGI in the germline V gene (reference sequence). V shed 5 bases and J shed 10 bases, with 15 bases lying between them. The CDR3 DNA follows: TGTGCCAGCAGTACCACCAGAAACGGGTCACCCCTCCACTTT. This sequence encodes CASSTTRNGSPLHF.

The rearrangement uses TRBV15 and TRBJ1-1, with 8 bases fitting TRBD1. Germline CDR1 is LNHNV and CDR2 is YYDKDF (reference sequence). The CDR3 totals 15 residues. Germline trimming cut 3 bases from V and 2 bases from J; bases unmatched to any gene: 5. This chain's CDR3 is CATSSGDRPNTEAFF. The CDR3, as DNA: TGTGCCACCAGCAGTGGGGACAGGCCTAACACTGAAGCTTTCTTT. Filled out from reference TRBV15 and TRBJ1-1, the complete variable domain reads DAMVIQNPRYQVTQFGKPVTLSCSQTLNHNVMYWYQQKSSQAPKLLFHYYDKDFNNEADTPDNFQSRRPNTSFCFLDIRSPGLGDTAMYLCATSSGDRPNTEAFFGQGTRLTVV.

This clonotype has a handful of counts. The chain links TRBV6-2 or TRBV6-3 to TRBJ1-5; 10 positions match TRBD1. The CDR3 is 16 residues long. V lost 3 bases, J lost 6 bases, and 8 bases stayed unmatched. Looked up from germline, CDR1 is MNHEY and CDR2 is SVGEGT. CDR3 residues: CASSYGPGQGSQPQHF. The CDR3 DNA sequence: TGTGCCAGCAGTTATGGACCGGGACAGGGGAGTCAGCCCCAGCATTTT.

This clonotype occurred a few times. The rearrangement links TRBV9 to TRBJ1-2; D is unclear. The CDR3 totals 13 residues. V was cut by 4 bases and J by 4 bases, with 11 bases left in between. Germline CDR1 reads SGDLS; CDR2 reads YYNGEE. CDR3 residues: CASSPSSTYGYTF. The CDR3 coding sequence is TGTGCCAGCAGCCCTTCTTCTACCTATGGCTACACCTTC. Full variable domain (remainder filled in from reference TRBV9 and TRBJ1-2): DSGVTQTPKHLITATGQRVTLRCSPRSGDLSVYWYQQSLDQGLQFLIQYYNGEERAKGNILERFSAQQFPDLHSELNLSSLELGDSALYFCASSPSSTYGYTFGSGTRLTVV.

This clonotype was seen many times. The chain recombines TRBV7-2 with TRBJ2-7, with a tentative D call TRBD1 (5 bases). This CDR3 is 13 amino acids long. Germline CDR1 SGHTA, CDR2 FQGNSA. The V end was cut by 4 bases, the J end by 5 bases, with 12 bases between. The CDR3 protein is CASSSLARDEQYV. In DNA, the CDR3 is TGTGCCAGCAGCTCCCTTGCCAGGGACGAGCAGTACGTC.

The sample holds many counts of this clonotype. V is TRBV5-5 and J is TRBJ2-7; possibly TRBD1 for D (6 bases). The CDR3 spans 15 residues. V dropped 1 base and J dropped 3 bases, with 14 bases sitting between them. The germline V gene encodes CDR1 SGHKS and CDR2 YYEKEE (reference sequence). For the CDR3, the DNA is TGTGCCAGCAGCTTGCTGAGACAGGTAGACTACGAGCAGTACGTC. Translated: CASSLLRQVDYEQYV.

The J gene is TRBJ1-2, the V gene TRBV7-9; 7 bases line up with TRBD1. The V gene end was trimmed by 5 bases and the J gene end by 2 bases; junction bases not matched to a gene: 5. The CDR3 is made up of 14 amino acids. CDR1 and CDR2 (germline): SEHNR, FQNEAQ (reference sequence). CDR3 nucleotides: TGTGCCAGCAGCCGGGACAGCTTAAACTATGGCTACACCTTC. The encoded protein is CASSRDSLNYGYTF. Variable domain in full (rest from reference TRBV7-9 and TRBJ1-2): DTGVSQNPRHKITKRGQNVTFRCDPISEHNRLYWYRQTLGQGPEFLTYFQNEAQLEKSRLLSDRFSAERPKGSFSTLEIQRTEQGDSAMYLCASSRDSLNYGYTFGSGTRLTVV.